These 4 T cell receptor beta chains share one sample of origin, sequenced in a study of cytomegalovirus exposure and HLA in healthy donors. The PCR contained 60 Vbeta and 13 Jbeta primers. The table came from immunoSEQ multiplex PCR; TCRdb's copy has only in-frame clones and leaves some out. The sample consists of about 160,000 clones, roughly 83% of them appearing once. Sequenced: PBMCs. These receptors all stem from a human donor in good health.

The chain carries TRBV13 and TRBJ2-7, with a tentative D call TRBD1 (7 bases). Looked up from germline, CDR1 is PRHDT and CDR2 is FYEKMQ (reference sequence). V was cut by 4 bases and J by 2 bases, with 15 bases left in between. The CDR3 is made up of 15 amino acids. The CDR3 region has the DNA TGTGCCAGCAGCTCGGGACAGACGGGAGCCTACGAGCAGTACTTC. Protein product: CASSSGQTGAYEQYF.

This rearrangement joins TRBV19 to TRBJ2-2; 7 positions match TRBD2. Per the germline V gene, CDR1 is LNHDA and CDR2 is SQIVND (reference sequence). V was pared by 5 bases and J by 4 bases, with 16 bases of the junction left unmatched. The CDR3 totals 18 residues. This chain's CDR3 is CASSLDRRGGPGTGELFF. CDR3 coding DNA: TGTGCCAGTAGTCTGGATCGGCGGGGAGGGCCGGGCACCGGGGAGCTGTTTTTT.

In DNA, the CDR3 is TGTGCCATCAGTGAGAGAGGACAGGGGGGCACTGAAGCTTTCTTT. Translated: CAISERGQGGTEAFF. The chain carries TRBV10-3 and TRBJ1-1; TRBD1 matches 10 bases. This CDR3 is 15 amino acids long. V dropped 2 bases and J dropped 4; count of bases not matched to a gene: 4. Germline V gives CDR1 ENHRY, CDR2 SYGVKD.

The chain combines TRBV6-6 with TRBJ1-2, with a weak D call TRBD1 (5 bases). The CDR3 covers 15 residues. Germline V gene sequence: CDR1 MNHNY, CDR2 SVGAGI (reference sequence). V was clipped by 2 bases and J by 2 bases, with 12 bases between them. The CDR3 coding sequence is TGTGCCAGCAGTTACCAGGCAGGGATCAACTATGGCTACACCTTC. Amino acid sequence: CASSYQAGINYGYTF.